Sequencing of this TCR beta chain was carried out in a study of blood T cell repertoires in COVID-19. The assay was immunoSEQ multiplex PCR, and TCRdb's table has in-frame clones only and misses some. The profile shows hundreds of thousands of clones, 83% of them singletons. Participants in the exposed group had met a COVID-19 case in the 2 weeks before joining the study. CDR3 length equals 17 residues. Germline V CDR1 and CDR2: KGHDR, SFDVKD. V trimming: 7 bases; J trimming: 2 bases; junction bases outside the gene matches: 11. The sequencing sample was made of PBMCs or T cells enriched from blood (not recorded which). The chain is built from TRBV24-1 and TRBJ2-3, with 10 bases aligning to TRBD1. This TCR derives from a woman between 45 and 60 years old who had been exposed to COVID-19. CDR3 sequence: CATRASGTGDYTDTQYF. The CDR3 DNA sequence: TGTGCCACCAGGGCCTCCGGGACAGGGGATTACACAGATACGCAGTATTTT.